The present T cell receptor (beta chain) was sequenced within a study of blood T cell repertoires in COVID-19. As for the study in general: Both acute and convalescent COVID-19 samples were obtained from the United States, Italy and Spain.

Authors' processing steps: Estimates of nucleated cell counts were drawn from the amplification of reference gene primers. Profiled with immunoSEQ multiplex PCR; TCRdb holds only in-frame clones, not every one. The V and J calls and the clone size are those of that table, but D and trimming were determined from the DNA. The profile shows 150,000 or so clones, about 74% of them singletons. Sequenced material: peripheral blood. The source of this sequence is a woman older than 75 with acute or convalescent COVID-19.

The CDR3: CAVGGGRKTEAFF. The DNA of the CDR3 is TGTGCCGTGGGGGGGGGACGGAAAACTGAAGCTTTCTTT. The chain uses TRBV12-3 or TRBV12-4 and TRBJ1-1, with D possibly being TRBD1 (5 bases). The CDR3 length is 13 residues. With 11 bases removed from V and 5 bases from J, the gap between germline ends came to 18 bases.